This T cell receptor (beta chain) originates from a study of blood T cell repertoires in COVID-19. Turning to the study itself: The study drew acute and convalescent COVID-19 samples from the United States, Italy and Spain.

V gave up 1 base and J gave up 1 base, with 9 bases separating them. Germline CDR1 reads SEHNR; CDR2 reads FQNEAQ (reference sequence). This CDR3 has 15 residues. Authors' analysis steps: Researchers report that nucleated cell counts were estimated from reference gene primer amplification. Assay: immunoSEQ multiplex PCR; the TCRdb copy retains only in-frame clones and omits some. V and J calls and clone size follow that table, whereas D and trimming were derived from the DNA. The table records over 60,000 clones, roughly 82% of them present only once. Sequenced: peripheral blood. This TCR came from a woman older than 75 with acute or convalescent COVID-19. J is TRBJ2-3 and V is TRBV7-9; D is perhaps TRBD2 (6 bases). The CDR3 loop is CASSLVERGTDTQYF. CDR3 coding DNA: TGTGCCAGCAGCTTAGTTGAGCGGGGCACAGATACGCAGTATTTT.